The clone carrying this TCR beta chain showed up many times. The sample is drawn from a study of early T cells in non-severe SARS-CoV-2 infection. TCRdb reprocessed the 5' RACE reads with MiXCR, giving one entry per CDR3 protein. The repertoire includes 66,000 or so distinct CDR3 sequences, roughly 13% of them detected once, and roughly 8.3% sits in the top ten. The germline V gene has CDR1 SQVTM and CDR2 ANQGSEA. The CDR3 has 14 amino acids. V trimming: 4 bases; J trimming: 5 bases; junction bases outside the gene matches: 9. Sequencing input: whole blood. The chain carries TRBV29-1 and TRBJ2-5; 8 bases are a match to TRBD1. The sequence was obtained from an adult who was a healthcare worker with PCR-confirmed SARS-CoV-2 infection or an uninfected control (not recorded which). CDR3 sequence: CSVGAGTGWETQYF. CDR3 bases: TGCAGCGTTGGAGCCGGGACAGGATGGGAGACCCAGTACTTC.